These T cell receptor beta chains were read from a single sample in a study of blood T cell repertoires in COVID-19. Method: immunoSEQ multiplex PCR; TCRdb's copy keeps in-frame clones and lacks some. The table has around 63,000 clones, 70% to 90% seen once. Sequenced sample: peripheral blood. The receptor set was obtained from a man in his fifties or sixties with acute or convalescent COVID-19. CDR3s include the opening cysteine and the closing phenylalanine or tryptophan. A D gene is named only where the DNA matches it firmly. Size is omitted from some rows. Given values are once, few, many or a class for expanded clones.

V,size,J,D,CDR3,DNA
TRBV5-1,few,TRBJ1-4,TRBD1,CASSLGGQVVATNEKLFF,TGCGCCAGCAGCTTGGGGGGACAGGTTGTGGCAACTAATGAAAAACTGTTTTTT
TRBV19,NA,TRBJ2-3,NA,CASSIGSGSTDTQYF,TGTGCCAGTAGTATTGGAAGCGGGAGCACAGATACGCAGTATTTT
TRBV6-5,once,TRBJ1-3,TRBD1,CASIVDRTLNTIYF,TGTGCCAGCATCGTGGACAGGACGCTCAACACCATATATTTT
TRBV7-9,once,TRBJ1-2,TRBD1,CASSPLTGQRDYGYTF,TGTGCCAGCAGCCCCTTGACGGGACAGCGTGACTATGGCTACACCTTC
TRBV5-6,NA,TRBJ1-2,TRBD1,CASSGGTGGGGYTF,TGTGCCAGCAGCGGCGGGACAGGGGGCGGGGGCTACACCTTC
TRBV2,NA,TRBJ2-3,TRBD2,CASSEGLAGRDTQYF,TGTGCCAGCAGTGAGGGACTAGCGGGGCGGGATACGCAGTATTTT
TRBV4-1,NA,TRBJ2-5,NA,CASSQDRGQETQYF,TGCGCCAGCAGCCAAGATCGGGGACAAGAGACCCAGTACTTC
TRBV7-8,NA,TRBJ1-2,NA,CASSPRTGGAPF,TGTGCCAGCAGCCCCCGGACTGGCGGGGCCCCCTTC
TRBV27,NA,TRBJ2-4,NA,CASSLWQGRDIQYF,TGTGCCAGCAGTTTATGGCAGGGCAGGGACATTCAGTACTTC
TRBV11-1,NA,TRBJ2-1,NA,CASRTANRVVNEQFF,TGTGCCAGCAGGACGGCCAACAGGGTTGTCAATGAGCAGTTCTTC
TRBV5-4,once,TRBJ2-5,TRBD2,CASSSSGGIQETQYF,TGTGCCAGCAGCTCCAGCGGGGGCATACAAGAGACCCAGTACTTC
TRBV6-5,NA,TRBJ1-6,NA,CASSYSVRQYNSPLHF,TGTGCCAGCAGTTACTCAGTCAGGCAGTATAATTCACCCCTCCACTTT
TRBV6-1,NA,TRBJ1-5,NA,CASSEAAQVPNQPQHF,TGTGCCAGCAGTGAAGCGGCCCAGGTCCCCAATCAGCCCCAGCATTTT
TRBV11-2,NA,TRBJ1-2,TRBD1,CASSSQQGVLGYTF,TGTGCCAGCAGCTCCCAACAGGGGGTCTTAGGCTACACCTTC
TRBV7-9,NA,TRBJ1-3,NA,CASSHAGGGAIGNTIYF,TGTGCCAGCAGCCACGCAGGCGGGGGGGCGATTGGAAACACCATATATTTT
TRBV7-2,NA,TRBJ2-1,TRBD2,CASSLRLAGYNNEQFF,TGTGCCAGCAGCCTAAGACTAGCGGGGTATAACAATGAGCAGTTCTTC
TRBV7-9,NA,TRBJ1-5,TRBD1,CASSGTGGQPQHF,TGTGCCAGCAGCGGGACAGGGGGTCAGCCCCAGCATTTT
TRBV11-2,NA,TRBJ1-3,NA,CASSVSGKSSGNTIYF,TGTGCCAGCAGCGTCTCGGGGAAGAGCTCTGGAAACACCATATATTTT
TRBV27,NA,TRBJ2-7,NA,CASSPLGQYEQYF,TGTGCCAGCAGTCCCCTAGGACAATACGAGCAGTACTTC
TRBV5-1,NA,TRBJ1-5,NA,CASSPVKEGNQPQHF,TGCGCCAGCAGCCCGGTAAAGGAGGGCAATCAGCCCCAGCATTTT
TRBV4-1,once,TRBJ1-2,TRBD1,CASSGQGAVSGYTF,TGCGCCAGCAGCGGACAGGGTGCCGTGAGTGGCTACACCTTC
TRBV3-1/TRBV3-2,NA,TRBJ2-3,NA,CASSPPTAGASTDTQYF,TGTGCCAGCAGCCCCCCCACTGCGGGGGCCTCAACAGATACGCAGTATTTT
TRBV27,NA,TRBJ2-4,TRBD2,CASSTRSRGLAGGRGNIQYF,TGTGCCAGCAGTACTCGGAGCCGGGGACTAGCGGGGGGGCGAGGGAACATTCAGTACTTC
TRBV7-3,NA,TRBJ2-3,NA,CASSPGTPPDTQYF,TGTGCCAGCAGCCCCGGGACACCCCCCGATACGCAGTATTTT
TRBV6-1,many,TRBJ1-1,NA,CASSDSMNTEAFF,TGTGCCAGCAGTGATAGTATGAACACTGAAGCTTTCTTT
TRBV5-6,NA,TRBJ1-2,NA,CATTNLIQGILYGYTF,TGTGCCACCACTAACCTCATACAGGGCATCCTCTATGGCTACACCTTC
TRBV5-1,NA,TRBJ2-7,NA,CASSFPGSAYEQYF,TGCGCCAGCAGCTTTCCAGGTAGCGCCTACGAGCAGTACTTC
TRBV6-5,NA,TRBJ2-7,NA,CASSYSPAGSYEQYF,TGTGCCAGCAGTTACTCTCCCGCAGGGTCCTACGAGCAGTACTTC
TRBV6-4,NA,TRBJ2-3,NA,CASSREESDTQYF,TGTGCCAGCAGTAGGGAGGAGTCAGATACGCAGTATTTT
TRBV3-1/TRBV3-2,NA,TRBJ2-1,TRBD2,CANTSGALNEQFF,TGTGCCAACACTAGCGGGGCACTCAATGAGCAGTTCTTC
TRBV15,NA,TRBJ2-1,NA,CATSGYRELSYNEQFF,TGTGCCACCAGCGGGTACCGTGAACTATCCTACAATGAGCAGTTCTTC
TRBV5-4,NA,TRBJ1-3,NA,CASSLQGSGNTIYF,TGTGCCAGCAGCTTGCAGGGCTCTGGAAACACCATATATTTT
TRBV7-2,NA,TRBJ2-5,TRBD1,CASSPWDREETQYF,TGTGCCAGCAGCCCCTGGGACAGGGAAGAGACCCAGTACTTC
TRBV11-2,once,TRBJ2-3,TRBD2,CASSLSGGPAQYF,TGTGCCAGCAGCCTTAGCGGGGGCCCGGCGCAGTATTTT
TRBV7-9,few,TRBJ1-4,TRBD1,CASSIGQGVVGEKLFF,TGTGCCAGCAGCATAGGACAGGGGGTGGTTGGGGAAAAACTGTTTTTT
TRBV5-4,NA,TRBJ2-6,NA,CASSLGGLSGANVLTF,TGTGCCAGCAGCTTGGGTGGCCTTTCTGGGGCCAACGTCCTGACTTTC
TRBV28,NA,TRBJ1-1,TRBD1,CASSRGQVGAEAFF,TGTGCCAGCAGCAGGGGACAGGTGGGGGCTGAAGCTTTCTTT
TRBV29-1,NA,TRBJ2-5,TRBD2,CSVPSGGALGRKTQYF,TGCAGCGTTCCTAGCGGGGGGGCCTTGGGGAGAAAGACCCAGTACTTC
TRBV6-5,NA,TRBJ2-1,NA,CASSYVVPSSYNEQFF,TGTGCCAGCAGTTACGTGGTGCCGAGCTCCTACAATGAGCAGTTCTTC
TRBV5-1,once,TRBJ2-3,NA,CASSLPLGGRTDTQYF,TGCGCCAGCAGCTTGCCATTGGGGGGGCGTACAGATACGCAGTATTTT
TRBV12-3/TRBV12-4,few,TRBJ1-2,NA,CASSPYNYGYTF,TGTGCCAGCAGTCCCTATAATTATGGCTACACCTTC
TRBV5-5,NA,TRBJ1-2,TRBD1,CASSLRAPNRGVVGGYTF,TGTGCCAGCAGCTTACGAGCGCCAAACAGGGGAGTAGTGGGTGGCTACACCTTC
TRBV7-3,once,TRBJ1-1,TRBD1,CASSRQGKNTEAFF,TGTGCCAGCAGCCGACAGGGGAAGAACACTGAAGCTTTCTTT
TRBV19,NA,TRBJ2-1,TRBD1,CASSRTGQSNEQFF,TGTGCCAGTAGTAGGACAGGGCAGAGCAATGAGCAGTTCTTC
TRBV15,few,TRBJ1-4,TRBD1,CATSSSGGNGGKLFF,TGTGCCACCAGCAGCTCAGGGGGCAATGGTGGAAAACTGTTTTTT
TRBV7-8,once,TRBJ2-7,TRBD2,CASSLERGTRTSSGEQYF,TGTGCCAGCAGCTTAGAGCGGGGAACCAGGACTAGCTCGGGGGAGCAGTACTTC
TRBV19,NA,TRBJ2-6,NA,CASSAFTGPGANVLTF,TGTGCCAGTAGTGCATTTACAGGTCCCGGGGCCAACGTCCTGACTTTC
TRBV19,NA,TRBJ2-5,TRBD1,CASSTDRVGETQYF,TGTGCCAGTAGTACCGACAGGGTAGGCGAGACCCAGTACTTC
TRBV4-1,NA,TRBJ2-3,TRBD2,CASSQGSGGSTYTQYF,TGCGCCAGCAGCCAAGGTAGCGGGGGATCCACTTATACGCAGTATTTT
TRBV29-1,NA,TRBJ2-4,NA,CSVRQALAKNIQYF,TGCAGCGTTAGGCAGGCCCTAGCCAAAAACATTCAGTACTTC
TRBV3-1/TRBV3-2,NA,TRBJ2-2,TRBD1,CASSHSTGAGELFF,TGTGCCAGCAGCCACTCGACAGGGGCCGGGGAGCTGTTTTTT
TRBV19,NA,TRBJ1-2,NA,CASNPEIARAYGYTF,TGTGCCAGTAATCCCGAGATCGCCAGGGCTTATGGCTACACCTTC
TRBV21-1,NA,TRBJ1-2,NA,CASSPDRNYGYTF,TGTGCCAGCAGCCCGGACAGGAACTATGGCTACACCTTC
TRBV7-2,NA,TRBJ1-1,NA,CASSLASERTEAFF,TGTGCCAGCAGCTTAGCGTCGGAGCGCACTGAAGCTTTCTTT
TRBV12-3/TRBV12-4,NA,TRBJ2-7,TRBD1,CASGQGGGYEQYF,TGTGCCAGCGGACAGGGTGGAGGGTACGAGCAGTACTTC
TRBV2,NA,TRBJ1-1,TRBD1,CASRDAGQGPYTEAFF,TGTGCCAGCAGGGACGCGGGACAGGGTCCCTACACTGAAGCTTTCTTT